These 20 T cell receptor beta chains were sequenced from one sample in a study of tumor and adjacent non-tumor tissue in lung cancer. The template was RNA from unsorted bulk tissue. The library came from three nested PCR rounds adapted from ARM-PCR protocols. MiXCR was run by TCRdb on the multiplex PCR reads, yielding one entry per CDR3 protein. The top ten hold about 13% of the sample, which has 100,000 to 150,000 distinct CDR3 sequences, around three fifths seen once. Sequencing was performed on lung tumor tissue. All receptors come from a man aged 25 to 40 with non-small cell lung cancer.

Concerning this clonotype itself: The junction departs from germline at one end; a sequencing error may be responsible. This sequence joins TRBV11-2 and TRBJ2-7, with D perhaps matching TRBD2 (5 bases). TRBJ2-1 explains the end of the DNA better; the J call may be wrong. Germline CDR1 reads SGHAT; CDR2 reads FQNNGV. The CDR3 has 14 amino acids. In DNA form, the CDR3 reads TGTGCCAACAGCACGGGATTTAGATCCTACGAGCAGTTCTTC. Its translation is CANSTGFRSYEQFF.

This clonotype was counted only a few times. This chain uses TRBV20-1 with TRBJ1-6; D might be TRBD1 (6 bases). V was shortened by 3 bases and J by 7 bases, with 10 bases between the two germline ends. CDR3 size: 13 residues. Germline CDR1 DFQATT, CDR2 SNEGSKA (reference sequence). CDR3 coding DNA: TGCAGTGCTAGGAAGGACAGAAATTCACCCCTCCACTTT. This sequence encodes CSARKDRNSPLHF.

A word on this clonotype: A much larger clone lies a single base off, so this may be a read error. The chain carries TRBV12-3 or TRBV12-4 and TRBJ2-3; D gene ambiguous. This CDR3 is built from 11 residues. The ends were cut back, 7 bases at V and 8 bases at J, with 10 bases in the middle. This CDR3 reads CASNSWGTQYF. DNA for the CDR3: TGTGCCAGCAATTCTTGGGGTACGCAGTATTTT.

On this clonotype itself: The junction does not match germline at one end; this may be a read error. The J gene is TRBJ1-1, the V gene TRBV5-1, with 7 bases that match TRBD1. This CDR3 spans 16 amino acids. Germline V gives CDR1 SGHRS, CDR2 YFSETQ. CDR3 in amino acids: CASSLGPTGVNTEVFF. CDR3 nucleotides: TGCGCCAGCAGCTTGGGGCCTACAGGGGTCAACACTGAAGTTTTCTTT.

This clonotype is medium-sized. V usage is TRBV20-1 and J usage is TRBJ2-1; the match to TRBD2 covers 7 bases. After removal of 0 bases from V and 7 bases from J, the junction contained 0 bases not matched to a gene. CDR3 length: 12 residues. In germline, CDR1 is DFQATT, CDR2 SNEGSKA (reference sequence). The DNA of the CDR3 is TGCAGTGCTAGAGAGCGGGAGAATGAGCAGTTCTTC. This sequence encodes CSARERENEQFF.

Note on this clonotype: One base away lies a much larger clone, so this may be a sequencing read error. The rearrangement links TRBV20-1 to TRBJ1-1, with D unresolved. The CDR3 consists of 16 residues. CDR1 is DFQATT, CDR2 SNEGSKA, per germline (reference sequence). V gave up 2 bases and J gave up 4 bases, with 20 bases separating them. CDR3 in DNA: TGCAGTGCTAGAATCCGAGGTGAGAGAGGGAGCACTGAAGCTTTCTTT. Translation gives CSARIRGERGSTEAFF.

With regard to this clonotype: Its ends do not fully match the called genes, so a read error is possible. V gene TRBV6-5 combines with J gene TRBJ2-2; 7 bases align to TRBD1. Germline V gene lookup returns CDR1 MNHEY and CDR2 SVGAGI. CDR3 size: 15 residues. CDR3 nucleotide sequence: TGTGCCATCAGTTACTCAGGGGGAAGTCCCAGGGAGCTGTTTTTT. It yields the protein CAISYSGGSPRELFF.

Notes on this clonotype: A much more abundant neighbour one base away suggests this may be a read error. The V gene is TRBV20-1, the J gene TRBJ2-3; TRBD2 might be the D (5 bases). CDR3 size: 12 residues. Germline CDR1 is DFQATT and CDR2 is SNEGSKA (reference sequence). This CDR3 reads CIAREPTDTQYF. DNA of the CDR3: TGCATTGCGAGGGAGCCGACAGATACGCAGTATTTT.

The CDR3 bases are TGTGCCAGCTCACGCCAGGGGAACAACTATGGCTACACCTTC. Translation gives CASSRQGNNYGYTF. The chain couples TRBV18 to TRBJ1-2; weak D call: TRBD1 (6 bases). V was shortened by 4 bases and J by 2 bases, with 11 bases between the two germline ends. CDR3 length: 14 amino acids. The germline V gene has CDR1 KGHSH and CDR2 LQKENI.

Concerning this clonotype: Compared with germline, one end of the junction differs, possibly owing to a read error. The V call is TRBV10-3, the J call TRBJ1-2; 7 bases align to TRBD1. Germline CDR1 ENHRY, CDR2 SYGVKD. This CDR3 contains 15 residues. In nucleotides, the CDR3 is TGTTCCATCAGTGAGTCGGGAGGGGGCGACTATGGCTACACCTTC. This encodes CSISESGGGDYGYTF.

A remark on this clonotype: A much larger clone sits a single nucleotide away, making a read error possible. The CDR3 loop is CSAGSEAKNIQYF. The DNA of the CDR3 is TGCAGCGCCGGGTCCGAAGCCAAAAACATTCAGTACTTC. V gene TRBV29-1 combines with J gene TRBJ2-4; D gene ambiguous. This CDR3 comprises 13 residues. The germline V and J ends were trimmed by 7 bases and 0 bases, with 10 bases remaining between them. CDR1 is SQVTM, CDR2 ANQGSEA, per germline.

Regarding this clonotype: Relative to the germline gene, one junction end is altered; a read error may explain this. V usage is TRBV20-1 and J usage is TRBJ2-7, with TRBD1 as a possible D gene (7 bases). This CDR3 has 14 amino acids. Per germline, CDR1 DFQATT and CDR2 SNEGSKA (reference sequence). CDR3 amino acids: CSAVPTGTHYGQYF. The CDR3, as DNA: TGCAGTGCTGTACCGACAGGGACTCACTACGGGCAGTACTTC.

As regards this clonotype: Sequence at one end of the junction differs from germline and may be a read error. The rearrangement joins TRBV11-2 to TRBJ2-1, with TRBD2 as a possible D gene (6 bases). Germline V gene data show CDR1 as SGHAT and CDR2 as FQNNGV. The CDR3 contains 12 residues. CDR3 bases: TGCGCCAGCAGCTTGGGGGGAAATGAGCAGCTCTTC. It is translated as CASSLGGNEQLF.

A few counts support this clonotype. A read error may be the cause here, since a much bigger clone is one base away. V is TRBV20-1 and J is TRBJ2-7; TRBD2 might be the D (6 bases). Per the germline V gene, CDR1 is DFQATT and CDR2 is SNEGSKA (reference sequence). V was pared by 1 base and J by 3 bases, with 13 bases between. This CDR3 spans 14 amino acids. The DNA of the CDR3 is TGCAGTGCTAGAGGGGGAGGAGTGGACTACGAGCAGTACTTC. Encoded protein: CSARGGGVDYEQYF.

For this clonotype: Just one base apart from a much larger clone, this may be a read error. This chain uses TRBV5-4 with TRBJ1-2; 7 bases match TRBD1. The CDR3 totals 13 residues. The germline CDR1 and CDR2 sequences are SGHNT and YYREEE (reference sequence). The CDR3 is CASSPGQMRGCTF. In DNA, the CDR3 is TGTGCCAGCAGCCCGGGACAGATGCGTGGCTGCACCTTC.

This clonotype was observed many times. The J gene is TRBJ2-7, the V gene TRBV6-6; TRBD1 might be the D (5 bases). V lost 4 bases and J lost 3, with 10 bases in between. CDR1 and CDR2 from the germline V gene are MNHNY and SVGAGI (reference sequence). The CDR3 spans 13 residues. The CDR3 loop is CASSWHQGYEQYF. As DNA, the CDR3 is TGTGCCAGCAGTTGGCATCAGGGCTACGAGCAGTACTTC.

This chain connects TRBV24-1 to TRBJ2-5; no clear D. From germline, CDR1 is KGHDR and CDR2 SFDVKD. This CDR3 spans 15 amino acids. V lost 7 bases and J 2 bases, leaving 16 bases between the germline ends. Here the CDR3 reads CATSEVGNPQETQYF. DNA for the CDR3: TGTGCCACCAGCGAGGTGGGGAATCCACAAGAGACCCAGTACTTC.

The CDR3 protein is CASSSEARWVSGANVLTF. CDR3 coding DNA: TGTGCCAGCAGTTCGGAGGCCAGGTGGGTCTCTGGGGCCAACGTCCTGACTTTC. The V call is TRBV28, the J call TRBJ2-6, with D perhaps TRBD2 (5 bases). V was trimmed by 4 bases and J by 0 bases, leaving 16 bases between them. The CDR3 runs to 18 residues. Germline CDR1 MDHEN, CDR2 SYDVKM.

For this clonotype: The junction departs from germline at one end; a sequencing error may be responsible. The chain couples TRBV5-1 to TRBJ2-3, with 8 bases fitting TRBD1. This CDR3 spans 14 amino acids. From germline, CDR1 is SGHRS and CDR2 YFSETQ. The CDR3 loop reads CASNRGQGTYTQYF. The CDR3, as DNA: TGCGCCAGCAACCGAGGACAGGGCACATATACGCAGTATTTT.

At least ten counts were recorded for this clonotype. V and J are TRBV20-1 and TRBJ1-2, with 10 nucleotides matching TRBD1. Germline CDR1 is DFQATT and CDR2 is SNEGSKA (reference sequence). Unmatched junction bases numbered 5, after V lost 6 bases and J lost 7 bases. The CDR3 totals 12 residues. The CDR3 bases are TGCAGTGCGTACGGGACAGGGGTTGGCTACACCTTC. Translation gives CSAYGTGVGYTF.